This T cell receptor beta chain was observed in a study of blood T cell repertoires in COVID-19. Using immunoSEQ multiplex PCR, the repertoire was profiled, and TCRdb retains in-frame clones only, with some absent. Of about 200,000 clones in the sample, roughly 86% were seen once. The CDR3 consists of 15 residues. Trimming took 8 bases from V and 1 from J; bases not matched to a gene: 10. Per the germline V gene, CDR1 is MNHEY and CDR2 is SVGAGI. This clonotype was obtained from a woman aged 40 to 49 with acute or convalescent COVID-19. The V and J genes are TRBV6-5 and TRBJ1-2, with 7 bases fitting TRBD1. Sequencing was performed on peripheral blood. CDR3 nucleotides: TGTGCCAGCCAATCCCGTCAGGGGGTTAACTATGGCTACACCTTC. As protein: CASQSRQGVNYGYTF.